The TCR beta chain described here comes from a study of molecular identifiers for immune sequencing clone quantification. Per the germline V gene, CDR1 is SGHKS and CDR2 is YYEKEE (reference sequence). The CDR3 consists of 15 residues. MiXCR was run by TCRdb on the PCR reads, yielding one entry per CDR3 protein. Among over 600,000 distinct CDR3 sequences, 15% to 20% were seen once, and the ten largest hold 0.7% to 1%. Worth noting for this clonotype: A read error may explain this, as a much larger clone is one base away.

Input for naive CD8 libraries was about 18,000 to 1,100,000 sorted cells; the RNA fraction used was 10%, 30% or 50%. V gene TRBV5-5 combines with J gene TRBJ1-5; no reliable D call. This clonotype was obtained from a human donor in good health. Some libraries in this study had Jurkat cell RNA spiked in. The sequenced sample consisted of naive CD8+ T cells from blood, with Jurkat cell RNA spiked in. Subset meaning: FACS-sorted CD8+CD4-CCR7+CD45RA+ naive T cells. This CDR3 reads CAGSSVDDSNQPQHF. CDR3 nucleotide sequence: TGTGCCGGCAGCTCCGTGGACGATAGCAATCAGCCCCAGCATTTT.